This TCR beta chain was recorded in a study of T cell responses to AZD1222 COVID-19 vaccine. In its sample, this clone was seen once. Its antigen is unknown. Assay used: immunoSEQ multiplex PCR; TCRdb lists only in-frame clones, some missing. Among about 99,000 clones listed, 90% to 95% were seen once. Study-level results: Targets within unmutated variant regions were reportedly found for nearly half of spike-specific TCRs. After two AZD1222 doses, spike-specific TCR breadth and depth rose versus day 0.

The germline gives CDR1 LGHNA, CDR2 YSLEER. The CDR3 extends over 15 amino acids. Trimming removed 1 base from V and 1 base from J; junction bases left unmatched: 3. This clonotype originated in an adult who received the AZD1222 COVID-19 vaccine. This chain joins TRBV4-3 and TRBJ1-2; TRBD1 matches at 7 bases. The specimen was peripheral blood, collected 28 days after the second AZD1222 dose. This CDR3 reads CASSQVTGVNYGYTF. CDR3 bases: TGCGCCAGCAGCCAAGTTACAGGGGTTAACTATGGCTACACCTTC.